The T cell receptor beta chain under discussion was sequenced for a study of lymphopenia after photon versus proton radiotherapy. Clones were sequenced by immunoSEQ multiplex PCR, and TCRdb holds only the in-frame ones, with some missing. The table lists 150,000 to 200,000 clones, roughly nine tenths of them singletons. With 5 bases removed from V and 7 bases from J, the gap between germline ends came to 11 bases. Germline CDR1 and CDR2: SEHNR and FQNEAQ (reference sequence). The CDR3 spans 12 residues. Study-wide points: After the lymphocyte nadir, photon-treated repertoires showed oligoclonal expansion, especially of CD8+ Temra cells. Under photons, naive T cells and diversity fell while effector/memory populations rose.

Turning to this clone: Its antigen is unidentified.

The J gene is TRBJ2-5, the V gene TRBV7-9; weak D call: TRBD2 (6 bases). This specimen consisted of peripheral blood, obtained from a patient treated with photon-based radiotherapy. This TCR was sampled from a man over 45 with gastric cancer. CDR3 loop: CASSPGGWTQYF. CDR3 DNA sequence: TGTGCCAGCAGCCCCGGGGGATGGACCCAGTACTTC.